A selection of T cell receptor beta chains follows, all from one sample in a study of response to subunit inactivated influenza vaccine. MiXCR, run by TCRdb on the RT-PCR reads, gives a single entry per CDR3 protein. There are 650,000 to 850,000 distinct CDR3 sequences in the sample; roughly 14% occur only once, and 6.5% to 8.5% lies in the top ten. The sample was PBMCs from blood, taken 14 to 15 days before vaccination. The receptors were gathered from a man aged 50-60 years who received an inactivated influenza vaccine. Each CDR3 is given with its conserved first and last residue. Fields, in order: J gene, D gene, CDR3 length, V gene, clone size, CDR3 protein, CDR3 DNA. D genes are given only for firm matches. Size is omitted from some rows. Given values are once, few, many or a class for expanded clones.

j_gene: TRBJ1-5; d_gene: NA; len: 19; v_gene: TRBV28; abundance: NA; CDR3aa: CASSLAGGRGPHSNQPQHF; CDR3nt: TGTGCCAGCAGTTTAGCTGGGGGGCGCGGGCCCCATAGCAATCAGCCCCAGCATTTT
j_gene: TRBJ1-1; d_gene: NA; len: 14; v_gene: TRBV10-3; abundance: many; CDR3aa: CAIKGDIDYTEAFF; CDR3nt: TGTGCCATTAAGGGGGACATCGATTACACTGAAGCTTTCTTT
j_gene: TRBJ2-7; d_gene: TRBD2; len: 15; v_gene: TRBV7-9; abundance: NA; CDR3aa: CASSPPSSGSYEQYF; CDR3nt: TGTGCCAGCAGCCCCCCATCTAGCGGCTCCTACGAGCAGTACTTC
j_gene: TRBJ1-2; d_gene: NA; len: 14; v_gene: TRBV6-1; abundance: NA; CDR3aa: CASSPSGYGYGYTF; CDR3nt: TGTGCCAGCAGCCCCTCCGGGTACGGCTATGGCTACACCTTC
j_gene: TRBJ2-4; d_gene: NA; len: 16; v_gene: TRBV7-9; abundance: once; CDR3aa: CASSTNREVAKNIQYF; CDR3nt: TGTGCCAGCAGCACCAACAGGGAGGTGGCCAAAAACATTCAGTACTTC
j_gene: TRBJ2-2; d_gene: TRBD1; len: 14; v_gene: TRBV10-3; abundance: few; CDR3aa: CAISVDRDTGELFF; CDR3nt: TGTGCCATCAGTGTGGACAGGGACACCGGGGAGCTGTTTTTT
j_gene: TRBJ2-1; d_gene: NA; len: 16; v_gene: TRBV7-2; abundance: many; CDR3aa: CASSDRVAGTDNEQFF; CDR3nt: TGTGCCAGCAGCGACCGGGTGGCAGGGACCGACAATGAGCAGTTCTTC
j_gene: TRBJ2-1; d_gene: NA; len: 13; v_gene: TRBV20-1; abundance: NA; CDR3aa: CSVFQSSYNEQFF; CDR3nt: TGCAGTGTTTTTCAGAGCTCCTACAATGAGCAGTTCTTC
j_gene: TRBJ1-4; d_gene: NA; len: 12; v_gene: TRBV3-1; abundance: many; CDR3aa: CASSQGATGLFF; CDR3nt: TGTGCCAGCAGCCAAGGGGCCACGGGACTGTTTTTT
j_gene: TRBJ1-1; d_gene: TRBD1; len: 14; v_gene: TRBV5-5; abundance: NA; CDR3aa: CASSWRTGTIEAFF; CDR3nt: TGTGCCAGCAGCTGGCGGACAGGGACTATTGAAGCTTTCTTT
j_gene: TRBJ2-4; d_gene: TRBD1; len: 18; v_gene: TRBV20-1; abundance: NA; CDR3aa: CSARPWTGNNFTKNIQYF; CDR3nt: TGCAGTGCTAGACCTTGGACAGGGAATAATTTCACCAAAAACATTCAGTACTTC
j_gene: TRBJ1-1; d_gene: NA; len: 10; v_gene: TRBV29-1; abundance: NA; CDR3aa: CSVELGEAFF; CDR3nt: TGCAGCGTTGAACTAGGGGAAGCTTTCTTT
j_gene: TRBJ2-3; d_gene: NA; len: 11; v_gene: TRBV12-3/TRBV12-4; abundance: many; CDR3aa: CASSHTHTQYF; CDR3nt: TGTGCCAGCAGTCATACCCATACGCAGTATTTT
j_gene: TRBJ1-1; d_gene: TRBD1; len: 15; v_gene: TRBV6-1; abundance: NA; CDR3aa: CASSGTGRMNTEAFF; CDR3nt: TGTGCCAGCAGTGGGACAGGCCGAATGAACACTGAAGCTTTCTTT
j_gene: TRBJ2-7; d_gene: NA; len: 13; v_gene: TRBV6-5; abundance: many; CDR3aa: CASSYRGSYEQYF; CDR3nt: TGTGCCAGCAGTTACAGGGGTTCCTACGAGCAGTACTTC
j_gene: TRBJ2-3; d_gene: NA; len: 14; v_gene: TRBV25-1; abundance: NA; CDR3aa: CASSEGRLIDTQYF; CDR3nt: TGTGCCAGCAGTGAGGGACGGTTGATTGATACGCAGTATTTT
j_gene: TRBJ2-6; d_gene: TRBD1; len: 16; v_gene: TRBV20-1; abundance: NA; CDR3aa: CSVSSRGHTGANVLTF; CDR3nt: TGCAGTGTATCGAGCAGGGGGCATACTGGGGCCAACGTCCTGACTTTC
j_gene: TRBJ2-7; d_gene: NA; len: 14; v_gene: TRBV11-2; abundance: many; CDR3aa: CASSPGPYSYEQYF; CDR3nt: TGTGCCAGCAGCCCCGGACCCTACTCCTACGAGCAGTACTTC
j_gene: TRBJ2-1; d_gene: NA; len: 20; v_gene: TRBV27; abundance: many; CDR3aa: CASSLSRLAVTVSSYNEQFF; CDR3nt: TGTGCCAGCAGTTTATCTAGGTTAGCGGTTACCGTTAGCTCCTACAATGAGCAGTTCTTC
j_gene: TRBJ2-5; d_gene: TRBD2; len: 16; v_gene: TRBV20-1; abundance: NA; CDR3aa: CCARDSGPTGGETQYF; CDR3nt: TGCTGTGCTAGAGATTCAGGCCCCACGGGAGGAGAGACCCAGTACTTC
j_gene: TRBJ2-7; d_gene: TRBD1; len: 15; v_gene: TRBV10-3; abundance: many; CDR3aa: CAISGGQLSSYEQYF; CDR3nt: TGTGCCATCAGTGGGGGACAGCTGAGCTCCTACGAGCAGTACTTC
j_gene: TRBJ1-1; d_gene: TRBD1; len: 15; v_gene: TRBV24-1; abundance: many; CDR3aa: CATSDSRTGNTEAFF; CDR3nt: TGTGCCACCAGTGATTCACGGACAGGGAACACTGAAGCTTTCTTT
j_gene: TRBJ1-2; d_gene: NA; len: 14; v_gene: TRBV12-3/TRBV12-4; abundance: NA; CDR3aa: CASSPGWTDYGYTF; CDR3nt: TGTGCCAGCAGTCCCGGGTGGACCGACTATGGCTACACCTTC
j_gene: TRBJ2-1; d_gene: TRBD2; len: 17; v_gene: TRBV7-9; abundance: few; CDR3aa: CASSFGVAGAPYNEQFF; CDR3nt: TGTGCCAGCAGCTTTGGGGTCGCGGGAGCCCCCTACAATGAGCAGTTCTTC
j_gene: TRBJ1-2; d_gene: TRBD1; len: 15; v_gene: TRBV9; abundance: NA; CDR3aa: CASSVAGQGVSGYTF; CDR3nt: TGTGCCAGCAGCGTAGCGGGACAGGGGGTCTCTGGCTACACCTTC
j_gene: TRBJ2-4; d_gene: NA; len: 13; v_gene: TRBV2; abundance: few; CDR3aa: CASTSGWENIQYF; CDR3nt: TGTGCCAGCACCTCAGGCTGGGAAAACATTCAGTACTTC
j_gene: TRBJ2-1; d_gene: TRBD1; len: 19; v_gene: TRBV6-4; abundance: NA; CDR3aa: CASSNETGGFYLGSREQFF; CDR3nt: TGTGCCAGCAGTAACGAGACAGGGGGGTTTTATCTCGGTTCGAGGGAGCAGTTCTTC
j_gene: TRBJ2-7; d_gene: TRBD2; len: 14; v_gene: TRBV4-3; abundance: NA; CDR3aa: CASSPSSGGYEQYF; CDR3nt: TGCGCCAGCAGCCCTTCCAGCGGGGGTTACGAGCAGTACTTC